Listed below are T cell receptor beta chains from one sample, sequenced in a study of blood T cell repertoires in COVID-19. Clones were sequenced by immunoSEQ multiplex PCR, and TCRdb holds only the in-frame ones, with some missing. Altogether about 66,000 clones are present, 82% being singletons, with the ten largest covering roughly 6.7%. Specimen: peripheral blood. The receptors stem from a man in his sixties with acute or convalescent COVID-19. CDR3s include the opening cysteine and the closing phenylalanine or tryptophan. A D gene is named only where the DNA matches it firmly. Size tells how often a clone was seen (once, few, many) or the class of an expanded clone, and some rows leave it out.

j_gene	v_gene	abundance	d_gene	CDR3aa	CDR3nt
TRBJ2-2	TRBV11-3	NA	TRBD2	CASSPRGVTGELFF	TGTGCCAGCAGCCCGCGGGGGGTCACCGGGGAGCTGTTTTTT
TRBJ1-5	TRBV18	few	TRBD1	CASSPTGGDQPQHF	TGTGCCAGCTCGCCTACAGGGGGCGATCAGCCCCAGCATTTT
TRBJ2-4	TRBV30	NA	NA	CAGENSGENIQYF	TGTGCCGGAGAGAATTCGGGGGAAAACATTCAGTACTTC
TRBJ1-1	TRBV6-5	NA	NA	CASSYSAGGADAEAFF	TGTGCCAGCAGTTACTCCGCCGGGGGGGCGGACGCTGAAGCTTTCTTT
TRBJ2-3	TRBV19	NA	TRBD2	CASSLLAGAVDTQYF	TGTGCCAGTAGTCTCCTAGCGGGGGCAGTAGATACGCAGTATTTT
TRBJ1-5	TRBV7-2	NA	TRBD1	CASSPVQGAGSNQPQHF	TGTGCCAGCAGCCCCGTACAGGGGGCCGGAAGCAATCAGCCCCAGCATTTT
TRBJ1-4	TRBV6-6	NA	NA	CASSYQNPKLFF	TGTGCCAGCAGTTACCAAAATCCAAAACTGTTTTTT
TRBJ1-4	TRBV9	NA	TRBD1	CASSVGGGFSEKLFF	TGTGCCAGCAGCGTAGGAGGGGGCTTTAGTGAAAAACTGTTTTTT
TRBJ1-1	TRBV7-2	NA	NA	CASSPGLNTEAFF	TGTGCCAGCAGCCCGGGTTTGAACACTGAAGCTTTCTTT
TRBJ1-1	TRBV27	NA	NA	CASSFDQGLNTEAFF	TGTGCCAGCAGTTTCGACCAGGGGTTAAACACTGAAGCTTTCTTT
TRBJ2-1	TRBV20-1	NA	TRBD2	CSASPSGGWNEQFF	TGCAGTGCTAGTCCTAGCGGGGGGTGGAATGAGCAGTTCTTC
TRBJ1-3	TRBV9	few	TRBD1	CASSFGQALSGNTIYF	TGTGCCAGCAGTTTTGGACAGGCCCTCTCGGGAAACACCATATATTTT
TRBJ1-1	TRBV6-5	NA	TRBD1	CASRDRALAIEAFF	TGTGCCAGCAGAGACAGGGCTCTTGCGATTGAAGCTTTCTTT
TRBJ1-6	TRBV9	NA	NA	CASSVDQVVNSPLHF	TGTGCCAGCAGCGTAGACCAGGTGGTAAATTCACCCCTCCACTTT
TRBJ1-5	TRBV20-1	NA	NA	CSASPGDDRNQPQHF	TGCAGTGCTAGTCCAGGGGATGATCGCAATCAGCCCCAGCATTTT
TRBJ2-1	TRBV10-2	NA	NA	CASSGRESNEQFF	TGCGCCAGCAGTGGCAGGGAATCCAATGAGCAGTTCTTC
TRBJ1-5	TRBV11-3	NA	NA	CASSLGTNQPQHF	TGTGCCAGCAGCTTGGGCACAAATCAGCCCCAGCATTTT
TRBJ2-7	TRBV28	NA	NA	CASKEGRDEQYF	TGTGCCAGCAAGGAGGGACGGGACGAGCAGTACTTC
TRBJ2-3	TRBV11-3	once	NA	CASSLGRPGFPDTQYF	TGTGCCAGCAGCTTAGGTCGTCCAGGGTTTCCAGATACGCAGTATTTT
TRBJ1-6	TRBV30	NA	NA	CAWSAQLNSPLHF	TGTGCCTGGAGTGCACAGCTGAATTCACCCCTCCACTTT
TRBJ1-1	TRBV9	NA	TRBD1	CASRPLDRAIEAFF	TGTGCCAGCAGACCCTTGGACAGGGCTATTGAAGCTTTCTTT
TRBJ2-3	TRBV11-2	NA	NA	CASSFSGPQRDTQYF	TGTGCCAGCAGCTTCAGTGGGCCCCAAAGGGATACGCAGTATTTT
TRBJ1-1	TRBV30	NA	TRBD1	CAWRPAGTVSNTEAFF	TGTGCCTGGAGGCCCGCCGGGACAGTCTCAAACACTGAAGCTTTCTTT
TRBJ2-7	TRBV2	NA	TRBD2	CASSVAGGSYEQYF	TGTGCCAGCAGTGTAGCGGGGGGTTCCTACGAGCAGTACTTC
TRBJ1-2	TRBV5-1	NA	TRBD1	CASSLGGQGAFYGYTF	TGCGCCAGCAGCTTGGGGGGACAGGGAGCCTTCTATGGCTACACCTTC
TRBJ1-2	TRBV30	NA	NA	CACRPLPGGGYTF	TGTGCCTGTAGGCCCCTGCCCGGGGGTGGCTACACCTTC
TRBJ1-4	TRBV19	NA	TRBD1	CATSRTGSTTNEKLFF	TGTGCCACTTCCAGGACAGGGTCTACAACTAATGAAAAACTGTTTTTT
TRBJ1-3	TRBV4-3	NA	NA	CASSQETGTGNTIYF	TGCGCCAGCAGCCAAGAAACAGGGACCGGAAACACCATATATTTT
TRBJ2-2	TRBV6-5	NA	NA	CASRRNTGELFF	TGTGCCAGCAGGCGGAACACCGGGGAGCTGTTTTTT
TRBJ1-2	TRBV7-2	NA	NA	CASSLVMGPNYGYTF	TGTGCCAGCAGCTTAGTGATGGGGCCTAACTATGGCTACACCTTC
TRBJ1-3	TRBV12-3/TRBV12-4	NA	NA	CASRLAGNTIYF	TGTGCCAGCAGGCTAGCTGGAAACACCATATATTTT
TRBJ1-5	TRBV2	NA	TRBD1	CASSSDRGNQPQHF	TGTGCCAGCAGTTCGGACAGGGGCAATCAGCCCCAGCATTTT
TRBJ1-5	TRBV5-6	once	NA	CASSLGGQGTQPQHF	TGTGCCAGCAGCTTGGGTGGGCAGGGGACTCAGCCCCAGCATTTT
TRBJ2-3	TRBV5-4	NA	NA	CASSLQGKSQDTQYF	TGTGCCAGCAGCTTGCAGGGGAAAAGTCAGGATACGCAGTATTTT
TRBJ2-1	TRBV7-2	NA	NA	CASSLGYRGNEQFF	TGTGCCAGCAGCTTAGGTTATCGCGGCAATGAGCAGTTCTTC
TRBJ1-3	TRBV7-6	NA	NA	CASSLGGMGSGNTIYF	TGTGCCAGCAGCTTAGGCGGAATGGGCTCTGGAAACACCATATATTTT
TRBJ1-4	TRBV4-3	NA	TRBD1	CASSLTGVTNEKLFF	TGCGCCAGCAGCCTGACAGGGGTTACTAATGAAAAACTGTTTTTT
TRBJ2-1	TRBV2	NA	TRBD2	CASSFSGGNNEQFF	TGTGCCAGCAGTTTCAGCGGGGGGAACAATGAGCAGTTCTTC
TRBJ2-3	TRBV11-3	NA	NA	CASSSYTGRVTQYF	TGTGCCAGCAGCTCCTACACAGGTCGGGTTACGCAGTATTTT